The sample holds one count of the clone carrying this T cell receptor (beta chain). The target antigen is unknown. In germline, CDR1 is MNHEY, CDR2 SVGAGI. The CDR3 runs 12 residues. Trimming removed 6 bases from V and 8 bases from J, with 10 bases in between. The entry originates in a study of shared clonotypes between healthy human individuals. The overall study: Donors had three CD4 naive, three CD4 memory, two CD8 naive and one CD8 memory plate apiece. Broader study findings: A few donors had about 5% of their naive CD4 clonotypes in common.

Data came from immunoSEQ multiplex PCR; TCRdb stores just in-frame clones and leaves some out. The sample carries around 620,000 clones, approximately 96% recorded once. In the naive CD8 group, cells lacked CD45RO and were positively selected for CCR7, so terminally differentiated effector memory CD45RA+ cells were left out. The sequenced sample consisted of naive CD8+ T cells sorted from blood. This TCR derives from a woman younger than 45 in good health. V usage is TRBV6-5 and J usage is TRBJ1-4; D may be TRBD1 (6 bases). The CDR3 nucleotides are TGTGCCAGCAGCCCCGACAGGGAAAAACTGTTTTTT. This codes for CASSPDREKLFF.